The 23 T cell receptor beta chains below all came from one sample that was sequenced in a study of T-cell reconstitution after alpha-beta-depleted transplantation in children. Unique molecular identifiers were incorporated when the TCRbeta library was constructed. One entry per CDR3 protein, called by TCRdb with MiXCR from the PCR reads. The sample yields 480,000 or so distinct CDR3 sequences, more than 9% seen once. This sample comprised PBMCs, obtained before TCRalphabeta/CD19-depleted stem cell transplant. These receptors all stem from a child aged 2 to 9 with inherited bone marrow failure, due to receive a stem cell transplant.

This clonotype has a handful of counts. The chain has TRBV12-3 or TRBV12-4 and TRBJ2-7; 9 bases map to TRBD1. CDR3 length: 17 residues. With V trimmed by 4 bases and J by 0 bases, 10 bases remained unmatched. The DNA of the CDR3 is TGTGCCAGCAGTTCCCCGCGTGGGACAGGGAGCTCCTACGAGCAGTACTTC. Translated, it gives CASSSPRGTGSSYEQYF.

This clonotype was seen many times. The chain recombines TRBV27 with TRBJ2-1; 8 positions match TRBD1. Germline V lookup: CDR1 MNHEY, CDR2 SMNVEV (reference sequence). This CDR3 spans 16 amino acids. V lost 6 bases to trimming and J lost 5 bases; unmatched junction nucleotides: 12. The CDR3, as DNA: TGTGCCAGCAGCCCCCCCCTTGACAGGGGCCACAATGAGCAGTTCTTC. This gives the protein CASSPPLDRGHNEQFF.

In its sample, this clonotype was seen many times. V is TRBV11-2 and J is TRBJ2-7; 8 nucleotides align to TRBD2. Trimming at V came to 1 base and at J to 3 bases, leaving 5 bases not matched to a gene. The CDR3 sequence is 15 residues long. In germline, CDR1 is SGHAT, CDR2 FQNNGV. The CDR3 nucleotides read TGTGCCAGCAGCTTAGTGCGAGCGGGAGTCTACGAGCAGTACTTC. This translates into CASSLVRAGVYEQYF.

The chain has TRBV5-4 and TRBJ2-7; 8 positions agree with TRBD1. The V gene end was trimmed by 4 bases and the J gene end by 3 bases; junction bases not matched to a gene: 6. From germline, CDR1 is SGHNT and CDR2 YYREEE (reference sequence). CDR3 length: 14 amino acids. CDR3 bases: TGTGCCAGCAGCCACGGACAGGGTGACTACGAGCAGTACTTC. It codes for CASSHGQGDYEQYF.

Turning to this clonotype: One base away lies a much larger clone, so this may be a sequencing read error. The conserved phenylalanine or tryptophan normally closing the CDR3 is absent here, so this likely arose from a read error. The chain couples TRBV4-3 to TRBJ2-5, with a possible D match to TRBD2 (7 bases). Deletions cut 0 bases from V and 5 bases from J, with 16 bases between. This CDR3 is built from 16 residues. CDR1 and CDR2 (germline): LGHNA, YSLEER. The CDR3 sequence is CASSQDGGGRPETQYV. CDR3 DNA: TGCGCCAGCAGCCAAGATGGGGGGGGGCGTCCGGAGACCCAGTACGTC.

This clonotype has ten or more counts. The genes are TRBV20-1 and TRBJ2-1, with 11 bases fitting TRBD1. V shed 2 bases, J shed 8 bases, and the junction held 8 bases outside the gene matches. The CDR3 loop spans 15 amino acids. CDR1 and CDR2 from the germline V gene are DFQATT and SNEGSKA (reference sequence). CDR3 sequence: CSARSLGQGGDEQFF. CDR3 nucleotides: TGCAGTGCTAGATCATTGGGACAGGGGGGGGATGAGCAGTTCTTC.

The V gene is TRBV7-9, the J gene TRBJ2-6; D is possibly TRBD2 (6 bases). The CDR3 sequence is 15 residues long. Trimming pared 1 base from V and 4 bases from J, leaving 8 bases between. Germline V lookup: CDR1 SEHNR, CDR2 FQNEAQ (reference sequence). This CDR3 reads CASSLGRGGANVLTF. The CDR3 region has the DNA TGTGCCAGCAGCTTAGGGAGGGGAGGGGCCAACGTCCTGACTTTC.

Ten or more counts support this clonotype. The chain employs TRBV29-1 and TRBJ2-7; 9 bases match TRBD1. V shed 4 bases and J 8 bases; nucleotides not matched to a gene: 9. There are 13 residues in the CDR3. Germline assignment: CDR1 SQVTM and CDR2 ANQGSEA. The CDR3 reads CSVVGTGYNKQYF. As DNA, the CDR3 is TGCAGCGTTGTGGGGACAGGGTATAATAAGCAGTACTTC.

This clonotype was counted at least ten times. The rearrangement joins TRBV12-5 to TRBJ2-1; D call uncertain. Germline CDR1 and CDR2: LGHNT and FRNRAP. V was cut by 0 bases and J by 8 bases, with 2 bases left in between. The CDR3 spans 11 residues. CDR3 sequence: CASGLVDEQFF. The CDR3 DNA reads TGTGCTAGTGGTTTGGTCGATGAGCAGTTCTTC.

This clonotype has ten or more counts. The chain is built from TRBV7-2 and TRBJ2-7; the match to TRBD2 covers 11 bases. The ends lost 5 bases at V and 0 bases at J; junction bases unmatched: 3. CDR3 length equals 15 residues. The germline CDR1 and CDR2 sequences are SGHTA and FQGNSA. CDR3 residues: CASSPTSGISYEQYF. The CDR3 bases are TGTGCCAGCAGCCCGACTAGCGGGATCTCCTACGAGCAGTACTTC.

This clonotype was seen repeatedly, ten times or more. This chain joins TRBV7-8 and TRBJ2-7, with 7 bases that match TRBD1. Unmatched junction bases numbered 5, after V lost 0 bases and J lost 3 bases. The CDR3 loop spans 15 amino acids. Per germline, CDR1 SGHVS and CDR2 FQNEAQ. CDR3 amino acids: CASSLAAAGGYEQYF. CDR3 DNA sequence: TGTGCCAGCAGCTTAGCGGCGGCAGGGGGCTACGAGCAGTACTTC. Supplemented by reference TRBV7-8 and TRBJ2-7, the full variable domain reads GAGVSQSPRYKVAKRGQDVALRCDPISGHVSLFWYQQALGQGPEFLTYFQNEAQLDKSGLPSDRFFAERPEGSVSTLKIQRTQQEDSAVYLCASSLAAAGGYEQYFGPGTRLTVT.

This clonotype has a count of ten or more. The J gene is TRBJ1-5, the V gene TRBV12-3 or TRBV12-4, with 9 bases fitting TRBD1. Trimming cost V 2 bases and J 4 bases; bases outside gene matches: 6. The CDR3 consists of 16 residues. The CDR3 sequence is CASSLSGTGWNQPQHF. The CDR3 DNA sequence: TGTGCCAGCAGTTTATCCGGGACAGGGTGGAATCAGCCCCAGCATTTT.

This clonotype was observed at least ten times. In nucleotides, the CDR3 is TGTGCCAGCAGCGTAGACGGGAGTTCCTACGAGCAGTACTTC. It specifies CASSVDGSSYEQYF. This chain connects TRBV9 to TRBJ2-7, with D perhaps matching TRBD2 (6 bases). Germline CDR1 reads SGDLS; CDR2 reads YYNGEE. Trimming left V 0 bases short and J 1 base short, with 8 bases between. The CDR3 spans 14 residues. Drawing the rest from reference TRBV9 and TRBJ2-7, the complete variable domain is DSGVTQTPKHLITATGQRVTLRCSPRSGDLSVYWYQQSLDQGLQFLIQYYNGEERAKGNILERFSAQQFPDLHSELNLSSLELGDSALYFCASSVDGSSYEQYFGPGTRLTVT.

This clonotype was detected a few times. CDR3 DNA: TGTGCCAGCAGCGGGGGACTCCCGAACACTGAAGCTTTCTTT. Translated: CASSGGLPNTEAFF. V is TRBV12-3 or TRBV12-4 and J is TRBJ1-1; D is perhaps TRBD1 (5 bases). This CDR3 is built from 14 residues. Trimming took 6 bases from V and 1 from J, leaving 12 bases between them.

This clonotype was found many times. The chain carries TRBV24-1 and TRBJ2-7; TRBD1 might be the D (6 bases). Trimming took off 3 bases at V and 10 bases at J, with 15 bases between the two ends. The CDR3 contains 13 residues. Looked up from germline, CDR1 is KGHDR and CDR2 is SFDVKD. CDR3: CATSDPGQFEQYF. The CDR3 nucleotides are TGTGCCACCAGTGATCCTGGACAGTTCGAACAGTACTTC.

This clonotype was detected many times. Written as DNA, the CDR3 is TGCAGCGTTGTGGATGGCACAGATACGCAGTATTTT. Translating gives CSVVDGTDTQYF. V is TRBV29-1 and J is TRBJ2-3; D gene unclear. The V gene's germline CDR1 is SQVTM and CDR2 ANQGSEA. This CDR3 is 12 amino acids long. V shed 4 bases and J shed 1 base, with 6 bases lying between them.

This clonotype was recorded many times. The chain links TRBV27 to TRBJ2-1; perhaps TRBD2 as D (6 bases). CDR3 size: 13 residues. Germline lookup yields CDR1 MNHEY and CDR2 SMNVEV (reference sequence). Deletions cut 4 bases from V and 7 bases from J, with 11 bases between. The CDR3 DNA reads as TGTGCCAGCAGTTCTCACGGAGGGAATGAGCAGTTCTTC. It encodes CASSSHGGNEQFF.

There are many counts of this clonotype. This chain connects TRBV12-3 or TRBV12-4 to TRBJ2-1; 10 nucleotides line up with TRBD2. V gave up 6 bases and J gave up 6 bases; unmatched junction bases: 8. The CDR3 extends over 15 amino acids. CDR3 sequence (DNA): TGTGCCAGCAGACCGTCTAGCGGGAGACTCAATGAGCAGTTCTTC. It codes for CASRPSSGRLNEQFF.

This clonotype was counted at least ten times. The chain couples TRBV4-3 to TRBJ2-2; possible D gene TRBD1, 6 bases. V lost 4 bases and J lost 3, with 18 bases in between. The CDR3 has 17 residues. Germline CDR1 and CDR2: LGHNA and YSLEER. This CDR3 is CASSREPGAWDTGELFF. The CDR3 nucleotides are TGCGCCAGCAGCCGTGAGCCAGGGGCTTGGGACACCGGGGAGCTGTTTTTT.

On this clonotype itself: A clone one base away is much larger, so this may be a read error. The V call is TRBV27, the J call TRBJ2-1; TRBD1 agrees at 10 bases. This CDR3 is 14 amino acids long. Germline V CDR1 and CDR2: MNHEY, SMNVEV (reference sequence). CDR3 amino acids: CASVGTGELDDQFF. The CDR3 bases are TGTGCCAGCGTAGGGACAGGGGAATTAGATGACCAGTTCTTC.

This clonotype was picked up many times. This sequence joins TRBV11-2 and TRBJ2-1, with 11 bases matching TRBD2. J was trimmed by 5 bases and V by 8 bases; bases with no gene match: 11. Germline CDR1 SGHAT, CDR2 FQNNGV. CDR3 size: 16 residues. DNA for the CDR3: TGTGCCAGCCGGCTTGTAGCGGGAGGGCTGGACAATGAGCAGTTCTTC. As protein: CASRLVAGGLDNEQFF.

This clonotype was counted ten times or more. The chain has TRBV6-5 and TRBJ2-7, with TRBD2 matching 8 bases. CDR1 is MNHEY and CDR2 is SVGAGI in the germline V gene. The V segment lost 2 bases and the J segment 7 bases; nucleotides outside the gene matches: 4. The CDR3 totals 13 residues. The chain's CDR3 is CASSYGLAGEQYF. CDR3 DNA: TGTGCCAGCAGTTACGGACTAGCTGGGGAGCAGTACTTC.

This clonotype was seen ten or more times. The chain joins TRBV7-2 to TRBJ2-2, with D maybe TRBD2 (5 bases). From germline, CDR1 is SGHTA and CDR2 FQGNSA. Trimming shortened V by 5 bases and J by 3 bases, and 13 bases separated the two germline ends. CDR3 length: 15 residues. DNA for the CDR3: TGTGCCAGCAGCCCGGCCAGCGGTTACACCGGGGAGCTGTTTTTT. Its translation: CASSPASGYTGELFF.